Shown below are 30 T cell receptor beta chains from a single sample sequenced in a study of shared clonotypes between healthy human individuals. Naive CD8 cells, CD45RO-negative and positively selected for CCR7, excluded terminally differentiated effector memory CD45RA+ cells. Sequencing was performed with immunoSEQ multiplex PCR; in TCRdb, only in-frame clones are kept and a portion is missing. The sample has around 1,900,000 clones; 93% are singletons. Sequencing was performed on naive CD8+ T cells from PBMCs. These receptors originate from a man between 18 and 35 years old in good health. Some clones in this sample may be carry-over from other donors' samples.

J is TRBJ2-2 and V is TRBV7-9, with 9 bases lining up with TRBD2. This CDR3 has 19 amino acids. Germline lookup yields CDR1 SEHNR and CDR2 FQNEAQ (reference sequence). V shed 1 base, J shed 3 bases, and the junction held 12 bases outside the gene matches. The CDR3 DNA sequence: TGTGCCAGCAGCTTAGTAGCTCTTAGCGGGAGAGGAGACACCGGGGAGCTGTTTTTT. Protein product: CASSLVALSGRGDTGELFF.

V usage is TRBV6-1 and J usage is TRBJ1-5, with D unresolved. Trimming shortened V by 5 bases and J by 1 base, and 12 bases separated the two germline ends. The CDR3 spans 15 residues. Germline CDR1 reads MNHNS; CDR2 reads SASEGT. The CDR3 region has the DNA TGTGCCAGCAGTACCGGGCCGGGGAGCAATCAGCCCCAGCATTTT. This encodes CASSTGPGSNQPQHF.

V is TRBV7-9 and J is TRBJ2-1; 8 bases map to TRBD2. Germline loops: CDR1 SEHNR, CDR2 FQNEAQ (reference sequence). The trim removed 2 bases at V and 1 base at J, leaving 1 base unmatched. The CDR3 runs to 15 residues. The CDR3 region is CASSLLAGSYNEQFF. As DNA, the CDR3 is TGTGCCAGCAGCTTATTAGCGGGATCCTACAATGAGCAGTTCTTC.

V gene TRBV27 combines with J gene TRBJ2-1, with D possibly matching TRBD2 (6 bases). The CDR3 is 17 residues long. Trimming took off 1 base at V and 7 bases at J, with 20 bases between the two ends. Germline V lookup: CDR1 MNHEY, CDR2 SMNVEV (reference sequence). The CDR3 loop is CASSLLSKGGPVNEQFF. CDR3 nucleotide sequence: TGTGCCAGCAGTTTATTAAGTAAAGGAGGGCCGGTTAATGAGCAGTTCTTC.

The chain recombines TRBV9 with TRBJ2-5; D ambiguous. This CDR3 is 15 amino acids long. Germline V CDR1 and CDR2: SGDLS, YYNGEE. V dropped 2 bases and J dropped 2 bases, with 13 bases sitting between them. Here the CDR3 DNA reads TGTGCCAGCAGCGTTAATGGGCGGCAACAAGAGACCCAGTACTTC. Amino acids: CASSVNGRQQETQYF.

This chain uses TRBV4-1 with TRBJ2-1; the D gene is possibly TRBD1 (5 bases). Deletions cut 1 base from V and 5 bases from J, with 9 bases between. This CDR3 contains 14 residues. Germline V lookup: CDR1 MGHRA, CDR2 YSYEKL. The CDR3 DNA sequence: TGCGCCAGCAGCCAAGGCCTAGGGGACAATGAGCAGTTCTTC. This codes for CASSQGLGDNEQFF.

As DNA, the CDR3 is TGTGCCATCGGGGCCGGGACTAGACCCAATGAGCAGTTCTTC. This sequence encodes CAIGAGTRPNEQFF. The genes are TRBV10-3 and TRBJ2-1, with 8 bases matching TRBD2. This CDR3 is built from 14 residues. The germline gives CDR1 ENHRY, CDR2 SYGVKD. V trimming: 8 bases; J trimming: 6 bases; junction bases outside the gene matches: 9.

The J gene is TRBJ2-1, the V gene TRBV6-6; D ambiguous. This CDR3 region has 14 residues. CDR1 and CDR2 from the germline V gene are MNHNY and SVGAGI (reference sequence). V lost 2 bases and J 10 bases, leaving 15 bases between the germline ends. The CDR3 DNA follows: TGTGCCAGCAGTTACCCCCCTAACGCGCGCGAGCAGTTCTTC. Its translation is CASSYPPNAREQFF.

V gene TRBV29-1 combines with J gene TRBJ2-1, with D tentatively TRBD2 (7 bases). CDR1 SQVTM and CDR2 ANQGSEA come from the germline V gene. The CDR3 runs to 11 residues. V lost 4 bases and J 10 bases, leaving 11 bases between the germline ends. The CDR3 loop is CSVVTGGEQFF. The CDR3 DNA reads as TGCAGCGTTGTAACGGGGGGCGAGCAGTTCTTC.

This clone occurred once. This sequence joins TRBV5-1 and TRBJ2-1, with 10 bases identical to TRBD1. J lost 7 bases, V lost 2 bases, and 3 bases had no gene match. The CDR3 loop spans 14 amino acids. In germline, CDR1 is SGHRS, CDR2 YFSETQ. The CDR3 loop reads CASSLLGQGNEQFF. The CDR3 DNA follows: TGCGCCAGCAGCTTACTGGGACAGGGGAATGAGCAGTTCTTC.

This chain connects TRBV4-1 to TRBJ2-7, with TRBD1 as a possible D gene (5 bases). The V gene lost 2 bases and the J gene lost 4 bases, with 18 bases spanning the gap. Germline V gene data show CDR1 as MGHRA and CDR2 as YSYEKL. The CDR3 loop spans 16 amino acids. CDR3 DNA: TGCGCCAGCAGCCAATCCGACAGTGGAGACGATTACGAGCAGTACTTC. Amino acid sequence: CASSQSDSGDDYEQYF.

This chain joins TRBV29-1 and TRBJ1-1, with a weak D call TRBD1 (5 bases). Trimming took off 3 bases at V and 0 bases at J, with 17 bases between the two ends. Germline values: CDR1 SQVTM, CDR2 ANQGSEA. The CDR3 loop spans 16 amino acids. This CDR3 is CSVEGETLVMNTEAFF. The CDR3 DNA reads as TGCAGCGTTGAGGGGGAGACACTTGTGATGAACACTGAAGCTTTCTTT.

This chain connects TRBV6-5 to TRBJ2-7, with unresolved D. V lost 0 bases, J lost 3 bases, and 12 bases lay in between. The V gene's germline CDR1 is MNHEY and CDR2 SVGAGI. This CDR3 has 15 residues. This CDR3 is CASSYSIGLDYEQYF. Written as DNA, the CDR3 is TGTGCCAGCAGTTACTCGATCGGGTTAGACTACGAGCAGTACTTC.

Here the CDR3 DNA reads TGTGCCAGCAGCTTAGAGGATGTGCGAAATACGCAGTATTTT. It codes for CASSLEDVRNTQYF. The V gene is TRBV11-2, the J gene TRBJ2-3; unclear D gene. CDR1 is SGHAT and CDR2 is FQNNGV in the germline V gene. V lost 0 bases and J 7 bases, leaving 11 bases between the germline ends. The length of the CDR3 is 14 residues.

The chain couples TRBV11-2 to TRBJ2-7; D remains ambiguous. The CDR3 loop spans 13 amino acids. Germline lookup yields CDR1 SGHAT and CDR2 FQNNGV. V shed 0 bases and J shed 6 bases, with 9 bases lying between them. The CDR3 nucleotides read TGTGCCAGCAGCTTAGAAGGTCTTAGCGAGCAGTACTTC. Translation: CASSLEGLSEQYF.

For the CDR3, the DNA is TGTGCCAGCAGCTTAGCGCCAGGAGGGGTAAGGGTCAAGGAGACCCAGTACTTC. Amino acid sequence: CASSLAPGGVRVKETQYF. The rearrangement links TRBV7-6 to TRBJ2-5; a weak D match, TRBD2 (6 bases). The CDR3 sequence is 18 residues long. Germline CDR1 SGHVS, CDR2 FNYEAQ. V was clipped by 0 bases and J by 5 bases, with 22 bases between them.

The chain links TRBV6-6 to TRBJ2-3; 11 positions match TRBD2. The CDR3 loop spans 15 amino acids. V shed 5 bases and J 1 base; nucleotides not matched to a gene: 2. The germline V gene has CDR1 MNHNY and CDR2 SVGAGI (reference sequence). The CDR3 DNA is TGTGCCAGCAGTCATAGCGGGAGGGGCACAGATACGCAGTATTTT. Translating gives CASSHSGRGTDTQYF.

The gene calls are TRBV4-2 and TRBJ2-7; D is unresolved. Germline V gives CDR1 LGHNA, CDR2 YNFKEQ. The CDR3 is 16 residues long. Trimming left V 0 bases short and J 3 bases short, with 15 bases between. CDR3 nucleotides: TGTGCCAGCAGCCAAGATCTCCGAACTCTACTCTACGAGCAGTACTTC. Encoded protein: CASSQDLRTLLYEQYF.

The V call is TRBV25-1, the J call TRBJ1-5; D perhaps matches TRBD1 (5 bases). Germline V lookup: CDR1 MGHDK, CDR2 SYGVNS. V was trimmed by 6 bases and J by 9 bases, leaving 9 bases between them. This CDR3 has 11 residues. The CDR3: CASSGGGPQHF. Here the CDR3 DNA reads TGTGCCAGCAGCGGGGGTGGGCCCCAGCATTTT.

The chain combines TRBV27 with TRBJ2-1, with 12 bases fitting TRBD2. Germline CDR1 is MNHEY and CDR2 is SMNVEV (reference sequence). J gave up 6 bases and V 6 bases, and 21 bases lay outside the gene matches. The CDR3 has 20 residues. DNA for the CDR3: TGTGCCAGCAGCCCTCTAAACCGGCTAGCGGGAGGGCCGGTAGGCAATGAGCAGTTCTTC. Translated: CASSPLNRLAGGPVGNEQFF.

The chain uses TRBV29-1 and TRBJ2-7, with TRBD1 matching over 7 bases. Trimming at V came to 4 bases and at J to 2 bases, leaving 5 bases not matched to a gene. The CDR3 covers 13 residues. Per the germline V gene, CDR1 is SQVTM and CDR2 is ANQGSEA. The CDR3 nucleotides read TGCAGCGTTGGGACAGGCTTGACCTACGAGCAGTACTTC. Translation: CSVGTGLTYEQYF.

V usage is TRBV7-2 and J usage is TRBJ2-7; possible D gene TRBD2, 5 bases. CDR3 length equals 13 residues. Germline V gene lookup returns CDR1 SGHTA and CDR2 FQGNSA. V was cut by 3 bases and J by 5 bases, with 11 bases left in between. The CDR3 DNA follows: TGTGCCAGCAGCTTCGGAGGCTACAACGAGCAGTACTTC. This translates into CASSFGGYNEQYF.

The V call is TRBV27, the J call TRBJ2-7; TRBD1 agrees at 7 bases. V was clipped by 6 bases and J by 3 bases; unmatched bases: 2. Germline V gives CDR1 MNHEY, CDR2 SMNVEV (reference sequence). This CDR3 contains 12 residues. For the CDR3, the DNA is TGTGCCAGCAGGACAGGGAACTACGAGCAGTACTTC. Translation: CASRTGNYEQYF.

V is TRBV5-6 and J is TRBJ1-1, with D possibly being TRBD1 (5 bases). The V end lost 0 bases, the J end lost 4 bases, and 16 bases lay between the germline ends. The CDR3 contains 16 residues. The germline gives CDR1 SGHDT, CDR2 YYEEEE. The CDR3 DNA is TGTGCCAGCAGCTTGGCCGGTGGGGGAGGCCTCACTGAAGCTTTCTTT. Its translation is CASSLAGGGGLTEAFF.

The chain uses TRBV7-9 and TRBJ2-3; TRBD1 agrees at 8 bases. The CDR3 totals 15 residues. Germline V lookup: CDR1 SEHNR, CDR2 FQNEAQ (reference sequence). V lost 2 bases to trimming and J lost 2 bases; unmatched junction nucleotides: 3. This CDR3 reads CASSLSDRDTDTQYF. In nucleotides, the CDR3 is TGTGCCAGCAGCTTATCGGACAGGGACACAGATACGCAGTATTTT.

The chain couples TRBV27 to TRBJ1-1, with D perhaps TRBD1 (5 bases). Between the trimmed V and J ends, which lost 3 bases and 7 bases, there was a span of 12 bases. There are 13 residues in the CDR3. Germline lookup yields CDR1 MNHEY and CDR2 SMNVEV (reference sequence). The DNA for the CDR3 is TGTGCCAGCAGTTTTGGGGGAGTCCTTGAAGCTTTCTTT. This sequence encodes CASSFGGVLEAFF.

CDR3 in amino acids: CASRPGGWTDTQYF. The CDR3 nucleotides are TGTGCCAGCAGGCCAGGGGGGTGGACAGATACGCAGTATTTT. The chain employs TRBV27 and TRBJ2-3; D possibly corresponds to TRBD1 (7 bases). V was pared by 6 bases and J by 3 bases, with 13 bases between. Germline values: CDR1 MNHEY, CDR2 SMNVEV (reference sequence). This CDR3 is built from 14 residues.

The genes are TRBV9 and TRBJ2-1; 12 bases map to TRBD2. The CDR3 has 17 amino acids. Germline V gives CDR1 SGDLS, CDR2 YYNGEE. The junction had 11 bases not matched to a gene; V was cut back by 3 bases and J by 7 bases. The chain's CDR3 is CASSDSRLAGDDNEQFF. CDR3 sequence (DNA): TGTGCCAGCAGCGACTCCAGACTAGCGGGAGACGATAATGAGCAGTTCTTC. The full variable domain, in which reference TRBV9 and TRBJ2-1 provide the parts outside the CDR3, is DSGVTQTPKHLITATGQRVTLRCSPRSGDLSVYWYQQSLDQGLQFLIQYYNGEERAKGNILERFSAQQFPDLHSELNLSSLELGDSALYFCASSDSRLAGDDNEQFFGPGTRLTVL.

The rearrangement uses TRBV28 and TRBJ2-7, with 9 bases matching TRBD1. J gave up 3 bases and V 6 bases, and 9 bases lay outside the gene matches. In germline, CDR1 is MDHEN, CDR2 SYDVKM. The CDR3 covers 15 residues. CDR3 sequence reads: CASSPRTGQGYEQYF. The CDR3 nucleotides are TGTGCCAGCAGCCCAAGGACGGGACAGGGCTACGAGCAGTACTTC.

This clone was counted a single time. This chain links TRBV9 with TRBJ1-3; possibly TRBD1 for D (5 bases). Trimming shortened V by 4 bases and J by 2 bases, and 13 bases separated the two germline ends. Germline V gives CDR1 SGDLS, CDR2 YYNGEE. This CDR3 is 15 amino acids long. In DNA form, the CDR3 reads TGTGCCAGCAGCTCTGGAGGGGTAGCTGGAAACACCATATATTTT. Protein: CASSSGGVAGNTIYF. Using reference TRBV9 and TRBJ1-3 for the parts outside the CDR3, the full variable domain is DSGVTQTPKHLITATGQRVTLRCSPRSGDLSVYWYQQSLDQGLQFLIQYYNGEERAKGNILERFSAQQFPDLHSELNLSSLELGDSALYFCASSSGGVAGNTIYFGEGSWLTVV.